These 16 T cell receptor beta chains originate from one sample sequenced in a study of blood T cell repertoires in COVID-19. Clones were sequenced by immunoSEQ multiplex PCR, and TCRdb holds only the in-frame ones, with some missing. The sample records roughly 68,000 clones, about 81% being singletons. Sequenced material: peripheral blood. These receptors originate from a human donor in a cohort sampled during active COVID-19.

Written as DNA, the CDR3 is TGTGCCAGCAGTGAACGTCGCACAGATACGCAGTATTTT. Translated, it gives CASSERRTDTQYF. The chain combines TRBV2 with TRBJ2-3; D is unclear. Germline CDR1 is SNHLY and CDR2 is FYNNEI. This CDR3 has 13 amino acids. Trimming pared 2 bases from V and 1 base from J, leaving 4 bases between.

This clone came up a few times. J is TRBJ2-4 and V is TRBV5-1; D unclear. Deletions cut 4 bases from V and 0 bases from J, with 20 bases between. CDR3 length: 18 residues. CDR1 is SGHRS and CDR2 is YFSETQ in the germline V gene. CDR3 bases: TGCGCCAGCAGCGCCAGCGACGGTCAAACACTAGCCAAAAACATTCAGTACTTC. Its protein is CASSASDGQTLAKNIQYF. The whole variable domain, remainder taken from reference TRBV5-1 and TRBJ2-4, is KAGVTQTPRYLIKTRGQQVTLSCSPISGHRSVSWYQQTPGQGLQFLFEYFSETQRNKGNFPGRFSGRQFSNSRSEMNVSTLELGDSALYLCASSASDGQTLAKNIQYFGAGTRLSVL.

This clone is a singleton in its sample. The chain carries TRBV27 and TRBJ1-1; D might be TRBD1 (6 bases). In germline, CDR1 is MNHEY, CDR2 SMNVEV (reference sequence). The CDR3 totals 13 residues. V dropped 5 bases and J dropped 0 bases, with 7 bases sitting between them. In nucleotides, the CDR3 is TGTGCCAGCAGTAGGACAGTGAACACTGAAGCTTTCTTT. Its translation is CASSRTVNTEAFF.

The rearrangement joins TRBV12-3 or TRBV12-4 to TRBJ2-1, with 9 bases fitting TRBD2. Trimming at V came to 5 bases and at J to 15 bases, leaving 8 bases not matched to a gene. The CDR3 has 12 amino acids. The CDR3 DNA reads as TGTGCCAGCAGTACTAGCGGGCCCTTGCTGTTCTTC. Its protein is CASSTSGPLLFF.

J is TRBJ1-3 and V is TRBV6-5; weak D call: TRBD1 (5 bases). This CDR3 is 15 amino acids long. Germline V gene lookup returns CDR1 MNHEY and CDR2 SVGAGI. The V end was cut by 2 bases, the J end by 4 bases, with 12 bases between. The CDR3 loop reads CASSYGEGPGNTIYF. CDR3 sequence (DNA): TGTGCCAGCAGTTACGGGGAGGGGCCGGGAAACACCATATATTTT.

The V and J genes are TRBV25-1 and TRBJ1-2; 9 nucleotides align to TRBD1. With V trimmed by 8 bases and J by 3 bases, 7 bases remained unmatched. CDR1 and CDR2 from the germline V gene are MGHDK and SYGVNS. The CDR3 runs to 14 residues. CDR3 DNA sequence: TGTGCCAGCGGGGGACAGGGTTCTCACTATGGCTACACCTTC. Amino acids: CASGGQGSHYGYTF.

The chain carries TRBV19 and TRBJ2-1; D unclear. The CDR3 loop spans 13 amino acids. V was cut by 4 bases and J by 5 bases, with 9 bases left in between. The V gene's germline CDR1 is LNHDA and CDR2 SQIVND (reference sequence). The CDR3 region has the DNA TGTGCCAGTAGTAGCGGCCTAAACAATGAGCAGTTCTTC. Encoded protein: CASSSGLNNEQFF.

This rearrangement joins TRBV3-1 (or the pseudogene TRBV3-2) to TRBJ2-4; 13 positions match TRBD2. With V trimmed by 4 bases and J by 3 bases, 18 bases remained unmatched. The CDR3 spans 21 residues. In germline, CDR1 is LGHDT, CDR2 YNNKEL (reference sequence). The CDR3: CASSPSLTRLAGGGGKNIQYF. The CDR3 coding sequence is TGTGCCAGCAGCCCTTCACTCACACGACTAGCGGGAGGTGGGGGCAAAAACATTCAGTACTTC.

The CDR3 region has the DNA TGTGCCAGCAGTGCGGGAGCAGCGTACGAGCAGTACTTC. Translated, it gives CASSAGAAYEQYF. The rearrangement uses TRBV28 and TRBJ2-7; the match to TRBD2 covers 7 bases. The CDR3 length is 13 residues. J gave up 4 bases and V 5 bases, and 5 bases lay outside the gene matches. Germline assignment: CDR1 MDHEN and CDR2 SYDVKM.

The CDR3 loop is CAIGNNSPLHF. In DNA form, the CDR3 reads TGTGCCATCGGCAATAATTCACCCCTCCACTTT. The chain is built from TRBV10-3 and TRBJ1-6; no reliable D call. The CDR3 is 11 amino acids. Germline loops: CDR1 ENHRY, CDR2 SYGVKD. Trimming pared 8 bases from V and 5 bases from J, leaving 4 bases between.

CDR3 bases: TGTGCCAGCAGCCCGGGGGGGAATCAGCCCCAGCATTTT. This codes for CASSPGGNQPQHF. V usage is TRBV3-1 (or the pseudogene TRBV3-2) and J usage is TRBJ1-5, with a possible D match to TRBD1 (5 bases). CDR3 length: 13 amino acids. Germline V gene data show CDR1 as LGHDT and CDR2 as YNNKEL (reference sequence). V was cut by 4 bases and J by 4 bases, with 8 bases left in between.

The V gene is TRBV5-6, the J gene TRBJ2-1, with D possibly matching TRBD2 (6 bases). This CDR3 is built from 12 residues. Germline CDR1 and CDR2: SGHDT and YYEEEE. V was pared by 2 bases and J by 10 bases, with 10 bases between. The CDR3 DNA reads as TGTGCCAGCAGCTTATCCGCGGGAGAGCAGTTCTTC. This encodes CASSLSAGEQFF.

The gene calls are TRBV5-8 and TRBJ2-5, with TRBD1 identical over 10 bases. The CDR3 consists of 16 residues. Trimming cost V 7 bases and J 5 bases; bases outside gene matches: 14. Looked up from germline, CDR1 is SGHTS and CDR2 is YDEGEE. The CDR3 sequence: CASPKPGTGVFETQYF. In DNA form, the CDR3 reads TGTGCCAGCCCCAAGCCGGGGACAGGGGTTTTCGAGACCCAGTACTTC.

The table lists this clone with a count of one. The V call is TRBV30, the J call TRBJ2-7; 9 bases align to TRBD2. CDR3 length equals 13 residues. Germline CDR1 is GTSNPN and CDR2 is SVGIG (reference sequence). Losses at the gene ends were 5 bases for V and 1 base for J; bases not matched to a gene: 3. CDR3 loop: CAWGSGGSYEQYF. The CDR3 bases are TGTGCCTGGGGTAGCGGGGGTTCCTACGAGCAGTACTTC.

This clone came up a few times. The V and J genes are TRBV6-5 and TRBJ1-1; 8 bases align to TRBD1. The junction had 7 bases not matched to a gene; V was cut back by 6 bases and J by 7 bases. The length of the CDR3 is 13 residues. Germline lookup yields CDR1 MNHEY and CDR2 SVGAGI. Here the CDR3 DNA reads TGTGCCAGCAGCGTGACAGGGGAGGGTGAAGCTTTCTTT. Translated: CASSVTGEGEAFF.

This sequence joins TRBV3-1 (or the pseudogene TRBV3-2) and TRBJ2-2, with D possibly TRBD1 on 6 matching bases. CDR1 LGHDT and CDR2 YNNKEL come from the germline V gene (reference sequence). CDR3 length: 16 residues. V was pared by 1 base and J by 4 bases, with 13 bases between. CDR3 loop: CASSQGMRGSTGELFF. CDR3 DNA: TGTGCCAGCAGCCAAGGAATGAGGGGGTCCACCGGGGAGCTGTTTTTT.